One T cell receptor (beta chain) is described in this entry. This receptor's antigen is unknown. Qualities for individual bases were not recorded, and no much larger clone is one base off. Taken from the germline V gene, the CDR1 and CDR2 loops are SGHTA and FQGNSA. V is cut by 4 bases and J by 6 bases, and the space between the germline ends is 7 bases. The CDR3 contains 11 residues, cysteine and phenylalanine counted. The kept DNA is CDR3 alone, 33 bases in frame from the first base. The library was obtained by 5' RACE. TCRdb records Illumina HiSeq 2000 as the sequencer. Template switching added a universal primer binding site, and the final cDNA carried a unique molecular identifier that allowed TCR cDNA molecules to be counted accurately. Specific primers in the conserved constant-segment region were used to synthesize first-strand cDNA for TCR alpha and beta chains. To control for contamination, every cDNA library carried two barcodes: a SMART-Mk sample barcode plus Illumina barcodes. TruSeq adapter sequences along with Illumina sample barcodes were introduced in two successive PCR steps. TCR alpha and beta cDNA libraries were sequenced on the Illumina HiSeq platform with custom primers. As for how the authors treated the data: Unique molecular identifiers were extracted from raw reads with MiGEC, and CDR3 positions were determined with MiXCR. For each individual, recombination models were inferred using an EM algorithm with the repgenHMM and IGoR tools. Shared clonotypes were analyzed with the tcR package in R, and sharing was normalized by the product of cloneset sizes. Out-of-frame nonproductive sequences were analyzed to study raw recombination free of thymic and clonal selection effects. TCRdb redid the processing of the public reads, applying fastp at Q25 and MiXCR, and retained in-frame beta chains. Rows are combined by CDR3 protein, so each entry shows the most common genes and DNA. In this record, the V and J calls reflect TCRdb's handling and not the investigators' own analysis. A total of approximately 700,000 distinct CDR3 sequences appear in this sample, about 20% of them only once. Jointly, the top ten make up around 13% of the sample.

Every donor in the study was a healthy Caucasian. Three pairs of female monozygotic twins, all aged 18 to 29 years, were included in the twin cohort. The RNA used for TCR libraries was isolated from peripheral blood mononuclear cells. This sample is part of a study of identical twins (dated by TCRdb to the mid-2010s). For the study in its entirety: The study deep-sequenced TCR alpha and beta repertoires from monozygotic twins, unrelated adults of various ages and cord blood to test whether fetal clonotypes persist. To rule out contamination, replicate twin experiments were performed at different times with different library preparation protocols.

The research as a whole found: The excess sharing between twins in beta out-of-frame sequences was weaker because fewer shared sequences reduced the signal-to-noise ratio. Compared with coincidental sharing between unrelated individuals, out-of-frame TCR alpha sequences shared between twins had an excess of sequences with low generation probability. Abundant cord blood beta clonotypes had fewer insertions, young adult naive repertoires showed a similar but weaker trend, and memory repertoires showed no such trend. In monozygotic twins, recombination models systematically underestimated out-of-frame TCR alpha sharing, but the models matched the sharing seen between unrelated individuals. Because the same donors could not be followed over many years, the conclusions relied on cross-sectional statistical analysis. Invariant T cells such as MAIT and iNKT could partly confound zero-insertion analyses, although diverse VJ usage argued against such confounding for most clonotypes.

In addition, the sample was reused for a study of T cells expressing NK-cell markers. The second publication reports: Eight donors provided sorted CD3+CD56+NKG2C+, CD3+CD56+NKG2C- and CD3+CD56-NKG2C+ T-cell subsets, whose TCR beta-chain repertoires were profiled. Of the eight sequenced donors, seven were found to be HCMV-seropositive and one was found to be HCMV-seronegative. In several experiments an anti-gammadeltaTCR antibody was added to restrict sorting to alphabetaTCR-expressing T cells. For over five donors, the dominant CD3+CD56+NKG2C+ clonotypes were among the top 10 CD8+ clonotypes and accounted for roughly 1.0-8% of CD8+ T cells. Those dominant clonotypes were again the most abundant among CD3+CD56-NKG2C+ cells in four donors, at roughly 25-60.1%. Whether the expanded NKG2C-expressing T cell clones were specific for HCMV antigens was left unclear. All eight donors whose samples were sequenced were randomly selected healthy volunteers, three of them men and five women. To determine HCMV serostatus, a commercial ELISA kit was used to detect HCMV-specific IgG in serum. For six donors, unsorted PBMC were also used to sequence bulk peripheral blood T-cell repertoires. MIGEC was used to demultiplex reads and group reads by UMI, and MiTCR was used to assemble and quantify clonotypes. Only TCR cDNA sequences supported by at least two reads were kept to exclude erroneous sequences. Downstream repertoire analysis used the tcR package, and clonotypes were matched across fractions by CDR3 nucleotide sequence plus V segment. Antigen specificity was annotated against VDJdb with VDJmatch, allowing one amino acid substitution in CDR3.

This sequence originates from a woman younger than 35 in good health. The sequence is built from TRBV7-2 and TRBJ2-7, with an unclear D gene assignment. The source material was PBMCs. The base sequence is TGTGCCAGCAGCTCAACGTTCGAGCAGTACTTC. Its amino acids are CASSSTFEQYF.